This T cell receptor (beta chain) was recorded in a study of OX40 agonist ivuxolimab in advanced cancers. Study at large: Every 2 weeks, ivuxolimab was infused into the patients intravenously at between 0.01 and 10 mg/kg. Study results and caveats: Nonresponders, in some cases, also had low normalized T-cell clonal expansion. Averaging showed that CD8+ T cells had more expanded clones than CD4+ did. Individuals who were partial responders at 0.1-3.0 mg/kg had clonal expansion that ranked among the lowest.

Trimming removed 5 bases at V and 3 bases at J, with 19 bases between. Germline loops: CDR1 PRHDT, CDR2 FYEKMQ (reference sequence). This CDR3 has 16 amino acids. A word on this clone: Antigen unknown.

TCRdb's copy holds only in-frame clones and misses some; the assay was immunoSEQ multiplex PCR. The top ten clones hold 10% to 15% of a sample with approximately 73,000 clones, around nine tenths of them seen once. This clonotype was sampled from an adult with an advanced solid tumor such as melanoma, head and neck, liver or kidney cancer. The rearrangement joins TRBV13 to TRBJ1-1; no clear D. The material was CD4+ or CD8+ T cells sorted from blood, obtained in a trial of the OX40 agonist ivuxolimab. The chain's CDR3 is CASSPRRVGADTEAFF. The CDR3 nucleotides are TGTGCCAGCAGCCCCAGGAGGGTCGGTGCAGACACTGAAGCTTTCTTT.